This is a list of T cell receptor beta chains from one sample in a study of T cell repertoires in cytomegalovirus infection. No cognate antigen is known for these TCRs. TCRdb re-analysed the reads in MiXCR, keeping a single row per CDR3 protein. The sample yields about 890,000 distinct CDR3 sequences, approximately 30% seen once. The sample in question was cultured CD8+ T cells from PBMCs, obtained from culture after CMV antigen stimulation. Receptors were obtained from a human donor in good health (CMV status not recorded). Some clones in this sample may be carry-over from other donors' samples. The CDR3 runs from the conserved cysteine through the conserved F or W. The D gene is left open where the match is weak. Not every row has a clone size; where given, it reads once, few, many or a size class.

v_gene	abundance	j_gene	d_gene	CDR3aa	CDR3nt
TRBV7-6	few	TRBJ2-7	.	CASSFGGGLTEQYF	TGTGCCAGCAGCTTTGGGGGTGGATTGACAGAGCAGTACTTC
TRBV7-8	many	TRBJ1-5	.	CASSSPVRDRVRGVSNQPQHF	TGTGCCAGCAGCTCACCAGTCCGGGATCGAGTTAGGGGAGTTAGCAATCAGCCCCAGCATTTT
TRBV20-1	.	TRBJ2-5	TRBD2	CSARGLAAFQETQYF	TGCAGTGCTAGGGGACTAGCGGCATTCCAAGAGACCCAGTACTTC
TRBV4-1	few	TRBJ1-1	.	CASSQALGANTEAFF	TGCGCCAGCAGCCAAGCCTTGGGGGCGAACACTGAAGCTTTCTTT
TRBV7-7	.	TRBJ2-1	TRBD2	CVSSLGPERGVPGNEQFF	TGTGTCAGCAGCTTAGGGCCCGAGCGGGGGGTACCAGGGAATGAGCAGTTCTTC
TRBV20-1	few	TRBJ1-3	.	CSARGGASGNTIYF	TGCAGTGCTCGAGGTGGGGCCTCTGGAAACACCATATATTTT
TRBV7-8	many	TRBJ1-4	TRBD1	CAGGGTVNEKLFF	TGTGCCGGGGGGGGGACAGTTAATGAAAAACTGTTTTTT
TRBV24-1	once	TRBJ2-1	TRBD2	CATSDSSSGGQFF	TGTGCCACCAGTGATTCCTCTAGCGGGGGACAGTTCTTC
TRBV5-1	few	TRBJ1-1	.	CASSLEKKGRDEAFF	TGCGCCAGCAGCTTGGAAAAAAAGGGAAGGGATGAAGCTTTCTTT
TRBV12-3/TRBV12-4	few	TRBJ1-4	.	CASRRWATNEKLFF	TGTGCCAGCAGGCGGTGGGCAACTAATGAAAAACTGTTTTTT
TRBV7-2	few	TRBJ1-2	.	CASSPRRGNPYGYTF	TGTGCCAGCAGCCCTAGGAGGGGTAACCCCTATGGCTACACCTTC
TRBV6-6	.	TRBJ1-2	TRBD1	CASSGPLEDRDYGYTF	TGTGCCAGCAGTGGACCTTTAGAGGACAGGGACTATGGCTACACCTTC
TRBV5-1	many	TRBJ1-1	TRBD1	CASRGTGNTEAFF	TGTGCCAGCAGGGGGACGGGGAACACTGAAGCTTTCTTT
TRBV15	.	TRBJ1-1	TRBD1	CATSKGTGGSGNTEAFF	TGTGCCACCAGCAAGGGAACAGGGGGGTCTGGGAACACTGAAGCTTTCTTT
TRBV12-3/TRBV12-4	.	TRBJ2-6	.	CASSVSLGGTGANVLTF	TGTGCCAGCAGTGTTAGCTTGGGAGGTACTGGGGCCAACGTCCTGACTTTC
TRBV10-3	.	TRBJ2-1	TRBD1	CAIRGQGFYNEQFF	TGTGCCATCCGCGGACAGGGCTTTTACAATGAGCAGTTCTTC
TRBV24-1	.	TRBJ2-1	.	CATSGPQGDQRGNEQFF	TGTGCCACCAGTGGGCCCCAGGGTGATCAGAGGGGAAATGAGCAGTTCTTC
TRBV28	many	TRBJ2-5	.	CASSFPEGQVTQYF	TGTGCCAGCAGTTTCCCGGAAGGCCAAGTGACCCAGTACTTC
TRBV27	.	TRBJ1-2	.	CASSLFGGYGYTF	TGTGCCAGCAGTTTGTTTGGGGGCTACGGCTACACCTTC
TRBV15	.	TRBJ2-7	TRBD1	CATSRDRGPNEQYF	TGTGCCACCAGCAGAGATAGGGGGCCCAACGAGCAGTACTTC
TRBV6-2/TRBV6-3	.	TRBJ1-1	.	CASSSPWQGNTEAFF	TGTGCCAGCAGTTCCCCATGGCAGGGGAACACTGAAGCTTTCTTT
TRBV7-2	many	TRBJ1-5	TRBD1	CASSVDRGSNQPQHF	TGTGCCAGCAGCGTGGACAGGGGTAGCAATCAGCCCCAGCATTTT
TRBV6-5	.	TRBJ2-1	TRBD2	CASSDSGGADNEQFF	TGTGCCAGCAGCGATAGCGGGGGGGCCGACAATGAGCAGTTCTTC
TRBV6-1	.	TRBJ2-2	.	CASSDTDWDTGELFF	TGTGCCAGCAGTGACACCGACTGGGACACCGGGGAGCTGTTTTTT
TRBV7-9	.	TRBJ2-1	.	CASSLVGGLVNEQFF	TGTGCCAGCAGCTTAGTGGGGGGCCTCGTCAATGAGCAGTTCTTC
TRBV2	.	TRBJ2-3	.	CASSEAQGQIYTDTQYF	TGTGCCAGCAGTGAAGCCCAGGGACAAATATACACAGATACGCAGTATTTT
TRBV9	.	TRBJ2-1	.	CASSALPGQLGVHEQFF	TGTGCCAGCAGCGCCCTCCCGGGGCAGTTGGGGGTCCATGAGCAGTTCTTC
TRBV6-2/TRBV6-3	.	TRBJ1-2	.	CASSYSSSRDGYTF	TGTGCCAGCAGTTACTCTTCCTCCCGGGATGGCTACACCTTC
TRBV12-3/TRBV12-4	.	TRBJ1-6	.	CASSLLLTEGTSPLHF	TGTGCCAGCAGTCTCCTATTGACAGAGGGCACGTCACCCCTCCACTTT
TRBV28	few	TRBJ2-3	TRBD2	CASRTSPFIAGRTDTQYF	TGTGCCAGCAGAACATCCCCGTTCATAGCGGGGCGCACAGATACGCAGTATTTT
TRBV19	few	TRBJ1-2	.	CASSRGGVEGYTF	TGTGCCAGTAGCCGGGGGGGTGTCGAGGGCTACACCTTC
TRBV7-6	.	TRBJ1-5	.	CASSLVGGSGQPQHF	TGTGCCAGCAGCTTAGTCGGGGGGTCGGGTCAGCCCCAGCATTTT
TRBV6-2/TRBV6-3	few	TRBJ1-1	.	CASSELHNTEAFF	TGTGCCAGCAGTGAACTTCATAACACTGAAGCTTTCTTT
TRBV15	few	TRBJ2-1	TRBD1	CATSTVPGQGGESSYNEQFF	TGTGCCACCAGCACTGTACCGGGACAGGGGGGGGAGAGCTCCTACAATGAGCAGTTCTTC
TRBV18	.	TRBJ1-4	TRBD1	CASSPDERGQGEKLFF	TGTGCCAGCTCACCAGACGAGAGGGGGCAGGGAGAAAAACTGTTTTTT
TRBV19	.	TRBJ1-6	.	CASSIKGLGSSPLHF	TGTGCCAGTAGTATAAAAGGTTTGGGATCTTCACCCCTCCACTTT
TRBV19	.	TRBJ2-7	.	CASSTWSLGTYEQYF	TGTGCCAGTAGTACATGGTCTCTTGGAACCTACGAGCAGTACTTC
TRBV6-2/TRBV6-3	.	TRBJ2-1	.	CASSYQFLNEQFF	TGTGCCAGCAGCTATCAGTTCCTCAATGAGCAGTTCTTC
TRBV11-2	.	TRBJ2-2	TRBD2	CASSLWGTSRELTGELFF	TGTGCCAGCAGCTTATGGGGGACTAGCAGGGAACTGACCGGGGAGCTGTTTTTT
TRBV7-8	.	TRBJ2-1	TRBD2	CASSTSGLAGDYEQFF	TGTGCCAGCAGCACGAGCGGGCTAGCGGGGGATTATGAGCAGTTCTTC
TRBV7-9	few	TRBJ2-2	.	CASSFLAGRQTGELFF	TGTGCCAGCAGCTTCTTGGCCGGCCGACAGACCGGGGAGCTGTTTTTT
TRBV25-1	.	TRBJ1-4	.	CASRRGRGEKLFF	TGTGCCAGCAGGAGGGGCCGGGGGGAAAAACTGTTTTTT
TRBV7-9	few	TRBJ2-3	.	CASSLVGGRDRYF	TGTGCCAGCAGCTTAGTCGGCGGTCGTGATCGGTATTTT
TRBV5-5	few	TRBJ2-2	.	CASSEDIRFTGELFF	TGTGCCAGCAGCGAAGACATACGATTCACCGGGGAGCTGTTTTTT
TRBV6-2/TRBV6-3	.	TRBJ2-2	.	CATGPGPYTGELFF	TGTGCCACTGGTCCCGGGCCCTACACCGGGGAGCTGTTTTTT
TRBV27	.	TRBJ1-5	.	CASSSGVLQPQHF	TGTGCCAGCTCGTCAGGGGTTTTACAGCCCCAGCATTTT
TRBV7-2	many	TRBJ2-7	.	CASSYVFTEQYF	TGTGCCAGCAGCTACGTCTTTACCGAGCAGTACTTC
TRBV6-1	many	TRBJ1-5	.	CASSSDSYNQPQHF	TGTGCCAGCAGCAGCGACTCCTACAATCAGCCCCAGCATTTT
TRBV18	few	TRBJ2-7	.	CASSPRDAYEQYF	TGTGCCAGCTCACCTCGGGACGCCTACGAGCAGTACTTC
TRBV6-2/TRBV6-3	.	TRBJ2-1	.	CASSFVRGDEQFF	TGTGCCAGCAGTTTCGTCCGAGGTGATGAGCAGTTCTTC
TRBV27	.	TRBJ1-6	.	CASSYLRDPNSPLHF	TGTGCCAGCAGTTACCTCCGGGACCCCAATTCACCCCTCCACTTT
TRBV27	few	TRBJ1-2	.	CASSTAGEGLTNYGYTF	TGTGCCAGCAGCACAGCGGGGGAGGGTCTTACTAACTATGGCTACACCTTC
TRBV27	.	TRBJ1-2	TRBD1	CASSSPGQLGTLF	TGTGCCAGCAGTTCTCCGGGACAGCTAGGGACTCTTTTC
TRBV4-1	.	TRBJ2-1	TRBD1	CASSQGNRGNEQFF	TGCGCCAGCAGCCAAGGGAACAGGGGCAATGAGCAGTTCTTC
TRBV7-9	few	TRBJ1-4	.	CASSSDRGKLFF	TGTGCCAGCAGCTCGGACCGAGGAAAACTGTTTTTT
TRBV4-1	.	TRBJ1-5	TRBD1	CASSQWDRGNQPQHF	TGCGCCAGCAGCCAATGGGACAGGGGAAATCAGCCCCAGCATTTT
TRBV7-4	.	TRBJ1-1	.	CASSLGGASLTDTEAFF	TGTGCCAGCAGCTTGGGGGGGGCCTCGTTAACGGACACTGAAGCTTTCTTT
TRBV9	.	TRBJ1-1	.	CASSEEGTSQPMNTEAFF	TGTGCCAGCAGCGAAGAAGGGACATCCCAGCCGATGAACACTGAAGCTTTCTTT
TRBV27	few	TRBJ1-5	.	CASSPGLRGPQHF	TGTGCCAGCAGTCCGGGACTCCGAGGGCCCCAGCATTTT
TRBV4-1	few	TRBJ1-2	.	CASSQDGRRYTF	TGCGCCAGCAGCCAAGACGGAAGGAGGTACACCTTC